The 21 T cell receptor beta chains reported below all come from one sample, sequenced in a study of technical replicates of blood from several donors listed by TCRdb under 2017. The library was obtained by the immunoSEQ multiplex PCR assay. TCRdb stores this immuneACCESS table with in-frame sequences only. Part of the clones is absent; in the studies checked, under half of the shortfall reflects unresolved V genes, and no reason is known for the rest. Present in this sample are around 70,000 clones, around 97% of which were seen just once. Together, the top ten hold 0.2% to 0.25% of the sample. The sequenced material came from T cells isolated from PBMCs. These receptors were obtained from a human donor in good health.

This chain connects TRBV7-9 to TRBJ1-4, with 9 bases fitting TRBD1. Germline V lookup: CDR1 SEHNR, CDR2 FQNEAQ (reference sequence). J was trimmed by 7 bases and V by 5 bases; bases with no gene match: 5. The CDR3 covers 14 residues. CDR3 sequence: CASSRDRASEKLFF. The CDR3 DNA reads as TGTGCCAGCAGCCGGGACAGGGCGTCTGAAAAACTGTTTTTT.

The J gene is TRBJ2-5, the V gene TRBV10-3, with 8 positions matching TRBD1. This CDR3 comprises 15 residues. The germline V gene encodes CDR1 ENHRY and CDR2 SYGVKD. After removal of 0 bases from V and 4 bases from J, the junction contained 4 bases not matched to a gene. The CDR3 sequence is CAISESQGAGETQYF. The CDR3 nucleotides are TGTGCCATCAGTGAGTCGCAGGGGGCAGGAGAGACCCAGTACTTC.

DNA for the CDR3: TGTGCCAGCAGTGAAGGTTTATACAGTACTGGAAACACCATATATTTT. Protein: CASSEGLYSTGNTIYF. V gene TRBV6-1 combines with J gene TRBJ1-3, with D unresolved. The CDR3 contains 16 residues. CDR1 and CDR2 from the germline V gene are MNHNS and SASEGT. Trimming removed 1 base from V and 2 bases from J, with 12 bases in between.

The chain links TRBV7-9 to TRBJ1-2; D is undetermined. V lost 1 base and J lost 3, with 9 bases in between. Germline assignment: CDR1 SEHNR and CDR2 FQNEAQ (reference sequence). The CDR3 sequence is 14 residues long. CDR3 amino acids: CASSLGSSYYGYTF. CDR3 in DNA: TGTGCCAGCAGCTTAGGCAGTTCGTACTATGGCTACACCTTC.

This chain links TRBV11-2 with TRBJ2-5, with 9 positions matching TRBD2. V was pared by 5 bases and J by 6 bases, with 22 bases of the junction left unmatched. Germline CDR1 is SGHAT and CDR2 is FQNNGV. This CDR3 contains 19 residues. The DNA for the CDR3 is TGTGCCAGCAGCCAAACTACGTGGACTAGCGCCTTGGACCTGAAGACCCAGTACTTC. Translating it yields CASSQTTWTSALDLKTQYF.

This clone was observed once. Here the CDR3 DNA reads TGTGCCAGCAGTCCGCTCGGGACAGATTCCGGGGAGCTGTTTTTT. Its translation: CASSPLGTDSGELFF. The chain is built from TRBV27 and TRBJ2-2; 7 bases map to TRBD1. Germline V CDR1 and CDR2: MNHEY, SMNVEV (reference sequence). The CDR3 is made up of 15 amino acids. V lost 5 bases, J lost 6 bases, and 9 bases stayed unmatched.

The J gene is TRBJ1-2, the V gene TRBV6-6; maybe TRBD1 (6 bases). Germline CDR1 MNHNY, CDR2 SVGAGI (reference sequence). Trimming stripped 6 bases from V and 3 bases from J, with 11 bases between. This CDR3 has 13 residues. DNA of the CDR3: TGTGCCAGCAGGGATCCAGGGGACTATGGCTACACCTTC. Its protein product is CASRDPGDYGYTF.

The rearrangement uses TRBV28 and TRBJ2-7; 8 nucleotides match TRBD2. Germline values: CDR1 MDHEN, CDR2 SYDVKM. This CDR3 region has 13 residues. Trimming cost V 3 bases and J 6 bases; bases outside gene matches: 4. CDR3 coding DNA: TGTGCCAGCAGTTTTGACGGGAGGGGCGAGCAGTACTTC. Protein product: CASSFDGRGEQYF.

The chain is built from TRBV6-5 and TRBJ2-7; 8 bases agree with TRBD1. V lost 6 bases to trimming and J lost 3 bases; unmatched junction nucleotides: 4. The CDR3 has 13 amino acids. Germline CDR1 and CDR2: MNHEY and SVGAGI. The CDR3 coding sequence is TGTGCCAGCAGACGCGGACAGGGCTACGAGCAGTACTTC. It specifies CASRRGQGYEQYF.

The chain uses TRBV4-1 and TRBJ2-1, with 13 positions matching TRBD2. This CDR3 comprises 17 residues. After removal of 4 bases from V and 3 bases from J, the junction contained 6 bases not matched to a gene. Germline assignment: CDR1 MGHRA and CDR2 YSYEKL. CDR3 coding DNA: TGCGCCAGCAGCCCGGGACTAGCGGGAACATACTACAATGAGCAGTTCTTC. This encodes CASSPGLAGTYYNEQFF.

The gene calls are TRBV6-5 and TRBJ2-5; 11 nucleotides agree with TRBD2. Germline lookup yields CDR1 MNHEY and CDR2 SVGAGI. CDR3 length: 15 residues. Trimming cost V 6 bases and J 4 bases; bases outside gene matches: 7. This CDR3 is CASRPGLAVVETQYF. Here the CDR3 DNA reads TGTGCCAGCAGACCGGGACTAGCGGTTGTAGAGACCCAGTACTTC.

The rearrangement links TRBV6-5 to TRBJ1-4; unclear D gene. The CDR3 consists of 14 residues. Germline V gene data show CDR1 as MNHEY and CDR2 as SVGAGI. V lost 2 bases to trimming and J lost 8 bases, with 12 bases between them. DNA for the CDR3: TGTGCCAGCAGTTACAACGGGGATAGCGAAAAACTGTTTTTT. This gives the protein CASSYNGDSEKLFF.

The chain combines TRBV2 with TRBJ2-5; D possibly corresponds to TRBD2 (6 bases). CDR1 SNHLY and CDR2 FYNNEI come from the germline V gene. CDR3 length: 14 amino acids. V lost 6 bases and J lost 4, with 15 bases in between. DNA for the CDR3: TGTGCCAGCAGCCCGGGACTCGGGTCAGAGACCCAGTACTTC. Translation: CASSPGLGSETQYF.

The chain couples TRBV27 to TRBJ2-2; no firm D call. From germline, CDR1 is MNHEY and CDR2 SMNVEV (reference sequence). Between the trimmed V and J ends, which lost 1 base and 7 bases, there was a span of 16 bases. This CDR3 is built from 16 residues. CDR3 nucleotide sequence: TGTGCCAGCAGTTTATTTCGTTCGACTGTGCGCGGGGAGCTGTTTTTT. This gives the protein CASSLFRSTVRGELFF.

This rearrangement joins TRBV7-9 to TRBJ1-3; D unclear. This CDR3 contains 17 residues. Germline V gives CDR1 SEHNR, CDR2 FQNEAQ (reference sequence). The germline V and J ends were trimmed by 1 base and 0 bases, with 13 bases remaining between them. The CDR3 reads CASSLDVTWSSGNTIYF. CDR3 sequence (DNA): TGTGCCAGCAGCTTAGATGTTACATGGAGCTCTGGAAACACCATATATTTT.

The CDR3 nucleotides are TGTGCCAGCAGCTTAGGAGGGACAGGAAACTATGGCTACACCTTC. Amino acid sequence: CASSLGGTGNYGYTF. The chain employs TRBV7-8 and TRBJ1-2; TRBD1 matches at 8 bases. Germline CDR1 is SGHVS and CDR2 is FQNEAQ. There are 15 residues in the CDR3. V shed 1 base and J 2 bases; nucleotides not matched to a gene: 3.

The CDR3 region has the DNA TGTGCCAGCAGCGTAGGCCCATCGGGACAGACCTCCTCTGGAAACACCATATATTTT. It codes for CASSVGPSGQTSSGNTIYF. The chain is built from TRBV9 and TRBJ1-3; TRBD1 matches at 7 bases. This CDR3 is 19 amino acids long. Germline V gives CDR1 SGDLS, CDR2 YYNGEE. The ends lost 0 bases at V and 0 bases at J; junction bases unmatched: 12.

The chain carries TRBV7-9 and TRBJ2-5, with D possibly TRBD2 on 6 matching bases. Trimming cost V 5 bases and J 4 bases, with 11 bases left between them. This CDR3 spans 13 amino acids. Per germline, CDR1 SEHNR and CDR2 FQNEAQ (reference sequence). The CDR3 bases are TGTGCCAGCAGCAGGGACTCCGTAGAGACCCAGTACTTC. It codes for CASSRDSVETQYF.

The table lists this clone with a count of one. The chain links TRBV18 to TRBJ1-1; 7 nucleotides line up with TRBD1. V dropped 0 bases and J dropped 0; count of bases not matched to a gene: 4. There are 16 residues in the CDR3. Per germline, CDR1 KGHSH and CDR2 LQKENI. For the CDR3, the DNA is TGTGCCAGCTCACCACCAAGAGGGGGCGTGAACACTGAAGCTTTCTTT. Its translation is CASSPPRGGVNTEAFF. Full variable domain (rest looked up from reference TRBV18 and TRBJ1-1): NAGVMQNPRHLVRRRGQEARLRCSPMKGHSHVYWYRQLPEEGLKFMVYLQKENIIDESGMPKERFSAEFPKEGPSILRIQQVVRGDSAAYFCASSPPRGGVNTEAFFGQGTRLTVV.

This chain connects TRBV4-1 to TRBJ2-1; 12 bases fit TRBD1. The CDR3 length is 20 residues. Germline V gives CDR1 MGHRA, CDR2 YSYEKL. Trimming cost V 1 base and J 7 bases; bases outside gene matches: 17. In DNA, the CDR3 is TGCGCCAGCAGCCAAGTCCAACAAGACTGGGACAGGGGGCCTTTGAATGAGCAGTTCTTC. Protein product: CASSQVQQDWDRGPLNEQFF.

In its sample, this clone was seen once. This chain uses TRBV25-1 with TRBJ2-1; 7 positions agree with TRBD1. J lost 8 bases, V lost 5 bases, and 15 bases had no gene match. The CDR3 has 16 residues. Germline V gives CDR1 MGHDK, CDR2 SYGVNS. In DNA, the CDR3 is TGTGCCAGCAGTCCGAAACCGGGACAGCTTGAGGATGAGCAGTTCTTC. Amino acids: CASSPKPGQLEDEQFF.